Following are 7 T cell receptor beta chains from one sample sequenced in a study of response to subunit inactivated influenza vaccine. From the RT-PCR reads, TCRdb called clonotypes with MiXCR, one entry per CDR3 protein. The sample carries roughly 190,000 distinct CDR3 sequences, 10% to 15% recorded once. These same records also appear under a second study, on T cells expressing NK-cell markers. According to that study: Libraries used 5'RACE template switching adding universal primer site and UMIs.

Sequenced here: CD8+ T cells sorted from PBMCs, sampled 11 to 12 days after vaccination. These receptors originate from a man aged 50-59 years who received an inactivated influenza vaccine.

There are a few counts of this clonotype. The chain is built from TRBV9 and TRBJ2-1, with TRBD2 matching over 12 bases. The ends lost 0 bases at V and 1 base at J; junction bases unmatched: 2. CDR1 and CDR2 from the germline V gene are SGDLS and YYNGEE. The CDR3 consists of 17 residues. The CDR3 coding sequence is TGTGCCAGCAGCGTAGAGGGGACTAGCGGGTCCTACAATGAGCAGTTCTTC. Protein: CASSVEGTSGSYNEQFF.

This clonotype was counted only a few times. The rearrangement uses TRBV4-3 and TRBJ2-3, with 9 bases identical to TRBD2. V was pared by 2 bases and J by 6 bases, with 9 bases of the junction left unmatched. Germline lookup yields CDR1 LGHNA and CDR2 YSLEER. The CDR3 consists of 16 residues. The CDR3 loop is CASSQFRGGAGDTQYF. Written as DNA, the CDR3 is TGCGCCAGCAGCCAATTTCGCGGGGGGGCGGGTGATACGCAGTATTTT.

This clonotype was picked up a small number of times. CDR3 in amino acids: CASSYSLLAGVYNEQFF. For the CDR3, the DNA is TGTGCCAGCAGTTATTCACTGCTAGCGGGGGTTTACAATGAGCAGTTCTTC. The chain uses TRBV28 and TRBJ2-1, with 10 bases matching TRBD2. The junction had 10 bases not matched to a gene; V was cut back by 4 bases and J by 4 bases. This CDR3 is built from 17 residues. Germline loops: CDR1 MDHEN, CDR2 SYDVKM.

Details on this clonotype: At one of its ends the junction is not consistent with the germline gene, which may arise from a read error. The rearrangement uses TRBV28 and TRBJ2-1, with 8 bases identical to TRBD1. Germline loops: CDR1 MDHEN, CDR2 SYDVKM. This CDR3 has 16 residues. As DNA, the CDR3 is TGTGCCAGCAGGCCCAGGGGGCGAAGTTCCTATAATGAGCAGTTCTTC. Residues: CASRPRGRSSYNEQFF. Variable domain in full (rest from reference TRBV28 and TRBJ2-1): DVKVTQSSRYLVKRTGEKVFLECVQDMDHENMFWYRQDPGLGLRLIYFSYDVKMKEKGDIPEGYSVSREKKERFSLILESASTNQTSMYLCASRPRGRSSYNEQFFGPGTRLTVL.

This clonotype occurred a few times. The chain uses TRBV4-3 and TRBJ2-7; TRBD2 matches at 12 bases. J was trimmed by 1 base and V by 6 bases; bases with no gene match: 4. The CDR3 contains 15 residues. Germline CDR1 and CDR2: LGHNA and YSLEER. In DNA, the CDR3 is TGCGCCAGCAGATTCGGGACTAGCGGGTCCTACGAGCAGTACTTC. It yields the protein CASRFGTSGSYEQYF.

This clonotype was counted a few times. This chain links TRBV29-1 with TRBJ2-1, with 9 bases aligning to TRBD2. In germline, CDR1 is SQVTM, CDR2 ANQGSEA. The CDR3 totals 14 residues. V lost 4 bases, J lost 7 bases, and 8 bases stayed unmatched. CDR3 in DNA: TGCAGCGTTGGACTAGCGGAATCCGGGAATGAGCAGTTCTTC. As protein: CSVGLAESGNEQFF.

The rearrangement joins TRBV20-1 to TRBJ2-7; 9 bases are a match to TRBD1. The CDR3 has 16 residues. Germline V gene sequence: CDR1 DFQATT, CDR2 SNEGSKA (reference sequence). The V gene end was trimmed by 6 bases and the J gene end by 2 bases; junction bases not matched to a gene: 14. The DNA of the CDR3 is TGCAGTGCGAACCCATGGGTTGGGACAGGGCCCTACGAGCAGTACTTC. It yields the protein CSANPWVGTGPYEQYF.